This T cell receptor (beta chain) emerged from a study of OX40 agonist ivuxolimab in advanced cancers. Points from the study as a whole: At doses 0.1 to 3.0 mg/kg, CD4+ and CD8+ clones expanded.

CDR1 and CDR2 from the germline V gene are SGHDN and FVKESK. Trimming left V 0 bases short and J 4 bases short, with 16 bases between. There are 17 residues in the CDR3. Blood sampling was done at baseline, cycle 4 day 1, and cycle 7 day 1. A remark on this clone: The antigen remains undetermined.

Sequencing used immunoSEQ multiplex PCR; TCRdb keeps in-frame clones, though not all of them. The data show about 55,000 clones, 65% to 80% seen once. The genes are TRBV14 and TRBJ2-1; the D is unclear. The starting material was CD4+ or CD8+ T cells sorted from blood, obtained in a trial of the OX40 agonist ivuxolimab. This TCR was sampled from an adult with an advanced solid tumor such as melanoma, head and neck, liver or kidney cancer. The CDR3 protein is CASSQELYGKHYNEQFF. DNA for the CDR3: TGTGCCAGCAGCCAAGAACTGTACGGAAAACATTACAATGAGCAGTTCTTC.